The present entry profiles one TCR beta chain with its context. Its antigen is unidentified. The treatment denotes: oral pan-JAK inhibitor, 5-10 mg twice daily. In alopecia areata patients, both lesional scalp punch biopsies and peripheral blood were collected. The data were taken from a study of CD8+ T cells in alopecia areata. Overall study context: Oral tofacitinib (5 to 10 mg twice daily) was administered to treated patients.

Study-level findings and limits: Among the top 100, expanded CD8+ clones, as well as scalp clonality, were significantly decreased by tofacitinib. Normal skin contains resident alphabeta T cells, and these are also sequenced in scalp samples.

It was cDNA, reverse transcribed from extracted RNA, that served as the sequencing template. Some clones are missing from TCRdb's copy, which holds only in-frame ones; the method was immunoSEQ multiplex PCR. The sample includes some 180,000 clones, roughly 53% of them seen just once. The V and J ends lost 4 bases and 5 bases, in that order; junction bases with no gene match: 9. The germline gives CDR1 GTSNPN, CDR2 SVGIG (reference sequence). The CDR3 has 14 amino acids. This rearrangement joins TRBV30 to TRBJ1-1; 8 bases agree with TRBD1. The sample here was CD8+ T cells sorted from blood, taken at week 24, from a patient treated with tofacitinib. The sequence came from a human donor with alopecia areata. The CDR3 sequence is CAWNPGQAGTEAFF. CDR3 coding DNA: TGTGCCTGGAACCCGGGACAGGCGGGAACTGAAGCTTTCTTT.